A single sample gave rise to the 27 T cell receptor beta chains below, sequenced in a study of cytomegalovirus exposure and HLA in healthy donors. The study ran its PCR with 60 Vbeta and 13 Jbeta primers. The assay was immunoSEQ multiplex PCR, and TCRdb's table has in-frame clones only and misses some. The sample includes roughly 76,000 clones, roughly 78% of them seen just once. Sequenced input: PBMCs. The receptor set was obtained from a man aged 25 to 40 in good health and CMV-seronegative.

V gene TRBV27 combines with J gene TRBJ2-3; 7 bases are shared with TRBD2. The CDR3 has 15 amino acids. The trim removed 7 bases at V and 6 bases at J, leaving 13 bases unmatched. The germline V gene has CDR1 MNHEY and CDR2 SMNVEV (reference sequence). CDR3 in amino acids: CASKRGASGQDTQYF. CDR3 in DNA: TGTGCCAGCAAAAGAGGAGCTAGCGGCCAGGATACGCAGTATTTT.

The chain recombines TRBV7-9 with TRBJ1-1, with no clear D. V shed 5 bases and J shed 0 bases, with 13 bases lying between them. The CDR3 is 15 residues long. CDR1 is SEHNR and CDR2 is FQNEAQ in the germline V gene (reference sequence). The CDR3 nucleotides read TGTGCCAGCAGCCCGGGGATGGGATTGAACACTGAAGCTTTCTTT. Amino acids: CASSPGMGLNTEAFF.

This rearrangement joins TRBV4-1 to TRBJ1-2; tentative D call: TRBD1 (5 bases). Trimming stripped 4 bases from V and 0 bases from J, with 12 bases between. The CDR3 loop spans 15 amino acids. The germline V gene has CDR1 MGHRA and CDR2 YSYEKL. In nucleotides, the CDR3 is TGCGCCAGCAGCCTAGAACCAGGGACTAACTATGGCTACACCTTC. Protein sequence: CASSLEPGTNYGYTF.

The chain carries TRBV13 and TRBJ2-2, with 7 bases lining up with TRBD2. Looked up from germline, CDR1 is PRHDT and CDR2 is FYEKMQ (reference sequence). The CDR3 totals 12 residues. V trimming: 6 bases; J trimming: 5 bases; junction bases outside the gene matches: 0. CDR3 nucleotides: TGTGCCAGCAGGGGGGGGACCGGGGAGCTGTTTTTT. This encodes CASRGGTGELFF.

The chain employs TRBV6-1 and TRBJ1-1; TRBD1 might be the D (6 bases). Per germline, CDR1 MNHNS and CDR2 SASEGT. V was clipped by 5 bases and J by 5 bases, with 12 bases between them. The CDR3 covers 13 residues. The CDR3 is CASSTQDRTEAFF. The CDR3 DNA reads TGTGCCAGCAGTACCCAGGACAGAACTGAAGCTTTCTTT.

The genes are TRBV10-2 and TRBJ2-7; 7 nucleotides align to TRBD1. The CDR3 has 16 amino acids. Germline V gives CDR1 WSHSY, CDR2 SAAADI. V was clipped by 6 bases and J by 4 bases; unmatched bases: 15. CDR3 residues: CASRREGYRGEYEQYF. DNA for the CDR3: TGCGCCAGCAGGCGAGAGGGCTACAGGGGCGAATACGAGCAGTACTTC.

The chain joins TRBV18 to TRBJ2-7; D ambiguous. The CDR3 totals 14 residues. V lost 5 bases to trimming and J lost 7 bases, with 18 bases between them. Germline CDR1 is KGHSH and CDR2 is LQKENI. The CDR3 bases are TGTGCCAGCTCAGGAGCTGCCCCCTACGATGAGCAGTACTTC. Residues: CASSGAAPYDEQYF.

This clone was seen a single time. The chain carries TRBV4-1 and TRBJ1-2; D unresolved. The CDR3 has 15 amino acids. The V gene lost 1 base and the J gene lost 1 base, with 10 bases spanning the gap. CDR1 is MGHRA and CDR2 is YSYEKL in the germline V gene. CDR3 DNA sequence: TGCGCCAGCAGCCAAGGTTCCTTAAATAACTATGGCTACACCTTC. Translating gives CASSQGSLNNYGYTF.

The V and J genes are TRBV20-1 and TRBJ2-7; D is unresolved. The germline CDR1 and CDR2 sequences are DFQATT and SNEGSKA (reference sequence). This CDR3 is 11 amino acids long. Trimming cost V 4 bases and J 4 bases, with 8 bases left between them. CDR3 in amino acids: CSANPRYEQYF. In nucleotides, the CDR3 is TGCAGTGCTAATCCCCGGTACGAGCAGTACTTC.

V usage is TRBV5-1 and J usage is TRBJ2-7, with 9 bases identical to TRBD1. The junction had 12 bases not matched to a gene; V was cut back by 4 bases and J by 7 bases. CDR1 SGHRS and CDR2 YFSETQ come from the germline V gene. CDR3 length: 15 amino acids. CDR3 residues: CASSRQGTGNQEQYF. The CDR3 DNA reads as TGCGCCAGCAGCAGACAAGGGACAGGGAATCAAGAGCAGTACTTC.

The chain carries TRBV7-2 and TRBJ1-1; D is undetermined. The germline V gene has CDR1 SGHTA and CDR2 FQGNSA. V lost 2 bases and J lost 0, with 16 bases in between. The CDR3 is 17 residues long. The CDR3 coding sequence is TGTGCCAGCAGCTTAAACGTCAGGTTGGGCGTGAACACTGAAGCTTTCTTT. Its translation is CASSLNVRLGVNTEAFF.

The genes are TRBV27 and TRBJ2-7; D call uncertain. The V and J ends lost 5 bases and 4 bases respectively, with 18 bases between them. This CDR3 has 15 residues. Germline CDR1 and CDR2: MNHEY and SMNVEV (reference sequence). The CDR3 nucleotides read TGTGCCAGCAGTCTCAAGACACCCCAGTTATACGAGCAGTACTTC. Its translation: CASSLKTPQLYEQYF.

The chain joins TRBV11-1 to TRBJ1-6; possible D gene TRBD1, 5 bases. Germline values: CDR1 SGHAT, CDR2 FQDESV (reference sequence). Trimming stripped 6 bases from V and 6 bases from J, with 15 bases between. The CDR3 spans 15 residues. This CDR3 reads CASRNSRVGNSPLHF. Written as DNA, the CDR3 is TGTGCCAGCAGAAACAGCAGGGTTGGTAATTCACCCCTCCACTTT.

The J gene is TRBJ1-2, the V gene TRBV2, with D possibly matching TRBD1 (6 bases). V was shortened by 4 bases and J by 7 bases, with 16 bases between the two germline ends. Germline assignment: CDR1 SNHLY and CDR2 FYNNEI. The CDR3 consists of 14 residues. The CDR3, as DNA: TGTGCCAGCAGTGGTACACAGGGCGTGAGTGGCTACACCTTC. This codes for CASSGTQGVSGYTF.

The chain combines TRBV6-1 with TRBJ1-1; D possibly corresponds to TRBD1 (5 bases). The CDR3 totals 15 residues. Trimming stripped 1 base from V and 4 bases from J, with 13 bases between. Germline CDR1 MNHNS, CDR2 SASEGT. The CDR3 DNA reads TGTGCCAGCAGTGAAGACTGGGGGGGAGGCACTGAAGCTTTCTTT. This gives the protein CASSEDWGGGTEAFF.

The chain uses TRBV5-5 and TRBJ2-3; D not resolved. From germline, CDR1 is SGHKS and CDR2 YYEKEE (reference sequence). The CDR3 is 14 residues long. Trimming took 0 bases from V and 1 from J, leaving 6 bases between them. CDR3 protein: CASSLDLGTDTQYF. DNA of the CDR3: TGTGCCAGCAGCTTGGACTTGGGCACAGATACGCAGTATTTT.

This clone was seen a single time. The V gene is TRBV27, the J gene TRBJ2-1; 7 bases map to TRBD2. In germline, CDR1 is MNHEY, CDR2 SMNVEV (reference sequence). CDR3 length equals 14 residues. The trim removed 4 bases at V and 2 bases at J, leaving 2 bases unmatched. CDR3 nucleotide sequence: TGTGCCAGCAGTTCAGGACTAGCCTACAATGAGCAGTTCTTC. This encodes CASSSGLAYNEQFF.

As DNA, the CDR3 is TGCGCCAGCAGCTTGATCGCGGGGGCCAACTCCTACGAGCAGTACTTC. This codes for CASSLIAGANSYEQYF. This rearrangement joins TRBV5-1 to TRBJ2-7, with D possibly being TRBD2 (7 bases). CDR3 size: 16 residues. Trimming took off 1 base at V and 0 bases at J, with 14 bases between the two ends. Germline V gene lookup returns CDR1 SGHRS and CDR2 YFSETQ.

The J gene is TRBJ2-3, the V gene TRBV4-3, with TRBD2 identical over 8 bases. CDR3 length: 16 residues. J lost 5 bases, V lost 1 base, and 8 bases had no gene match. The germline V gene has CDR1 LGHNA and CDR2 YSLEER. The CDR3 sequence: CASSQVRGGQGDTQYF. The CDR3 coding sequence is TGCGCCAGCAGCCAAGTACGGGGGGGCCAAGGAGATACGCAGTATTTT.

The CDR3 nucleotides are TGTGCCAGCAGTTACTCTCAGGGGGATACGCAGTATTTT. Its protein is CASSYSQGDTQYF. The chain combines TRBV6-6 with TRBJ2-3, with D maybe TRBD1 (6 bases). The CDR3 is 13 residues long. Trimming took off 0 bases at V and 6 bases at J, with 7 bases between the two ends. Germline V gene sequence: CDR1 MNHNY, CDR2 SVGAGI (reference sequence).

This clone was seen just once. The rearrangement joins TRBV27 to TRBJ2-1, with D maybe TRBD2 (6 bases). CDR1 MNHEY and CDR2 SMNVEV come from the germline V gene (reference sequence). The germline V and J ends were trimmed by 8 bases and 0 bases, with 11 bases remaining between them. This CDR3 has 14 residues. CDR3 protein: CASRAGYSYNEQFF. DNA of the CDR3: TGTGCCAGCCGGGCGGGGTACTCCTACAATGAGCAGTTCTTC.

V usage is TRBV7-6 and J usage is TRBJ1-1, with TRBD1 as a possible D gene (5 bases). This CDR3 has 15 residues. Germline values: CDR1 SGHVS, CDR2 FNYEAQ. V was shortened by 1 base and J by 4 bases, with 13 bases between the two germline ends. The chain's CDR3 is CASSLGSAGSTEAFF. The CDR3 DNA reads as TGTGCCAGCAGCTTAGGGTCGGCAGGGTCCACTGAAGCTTTCTTT.

The chain recombines TRBV14 with TRBJ2-1; the match to TRBD2 covers 7 bases. The CDR3 loop spans 15 amino acids. J lost 0 bases, V lost 4 bases, and 3 bases had no gene match. Germline V gene lookup returns CDR1 SGHDN and CDR2 FVKESK. As DNA, the CDR3 is TGTGCCAGCAGCCTCCTAGCGGACTCCTACAATGAGCAGTTCTTC. This sequence encodes CASSLLADSYNEQFF. Based on the CDR3 plus reference TRBV14 and TRBJ2-1, the full variable domain is EAGVTQFPSHSVIEKGQTVTLRCDPISGHDNLYWYRRVMGKEIKFLLHFVKESKQDESGMPNNRFLAERTGGTYSTLKVQPAELEDSGVYFCASSLLADSYNEQFFGPGTRLTVL.

The chain combines TRBV15 with TRBJ2-4; a weak D match, TRBD2 (5 bases). Germline V gene lookup returns CDR1 LNHNV and CDR2 YYDKDF (reference sequence). The germline V and J ends were trimmed by 8 bases and 8 bases, with 19 bases remaining between them. The CDR3 spans 14 residues. The CDR3 nucleotides read TGTGCCACCGACGCGGTTCCGGGGAGTGACATTCAGTACTTC. This sequence encodes CATDAVPGSDIQYF.

This clone was seen only once. V usage is TRBV9 and J usage is TRBJ1-4; no definite D call. Germline CDR1 reads SGDLS; CDR2 reads YYNGEE. The CDR3 is 14 amino acids. V lost 0 bases and J lost 4, with 7 bases in between. The CDR3 region is CASSVGLGNEKLFF. In nucleotides, the CDR3 is TGTGCCAGCAGCGTAGGACTGGGTAATGAAAAACTGTTTTTT.

The rearrangement joins TRBV5-1 to TRBJ2-1; 9 positions match TRBD2. There are 15 residues in the CDR3. V trimming: 7 bases; J trimming: 6 bases; junction bases outside the gene matches: 11. Germline V gene sequence: CDR1 SGHRS, CDR2 YFSETQ. The chain's CDR3 is CASRPLAGVLNEQFF. The CDR3 region has the DNA TGCGCCAGCCGGCCCTTAGCGGGGGTCCTCAATGAGCAGTTCTTC.

V and J are TRBV7-9 and TRBJ1-6, with TRBD1 matching over 7 bases. This CDR3 is 18 amino acids long. Trimming removed 5 bases from V and 5 bases from J; junction bases left unmatched: 15. CDR1 and CDR2 (germline): SEHNR, FQNEAQ (reference sequence). CDR3 protein: CASSHYVSATGNNSPLHF. DNA of the CDR3: TGTGCCAGCAGCCACTACGTTTCGGCGACAGGGAATAATTCACCCCTCCACTTT.